The source of this T cell receptor beta chain is a study of graft-versus-host responses after intestinal transplantation (dated by TCRdb to the early 2020s). Notes on the research overall: The transplants that recipients received were multivisceral, liver-intestinal, or isolated intestinal. Every recipient was given anti-thymocyte globulin induction, then maintenance tacrolimus and steroids for approximately 3 years. Graft-versus-host and host-versus-graft alloreactive T cell clones were tracked in the graft, circulation and bone marrow after intestinal transplantation using bulk TCR-beta CDR3 sequencing. Rather than being sequenced by the commercial service, samples from a few later patients were sequenced in-house on an Illumina MiSeq and processed with MiXCR. Alloreactive clones were identified by sequencing pre-transplant mixed lymphocyte reaction products and comparing them with unstimulated pre-transplant donor and recipient T cells. A peak of at least 4% donor T cells among recipient peripheral blood mononuclear cells was the definition used for donor T cell macrochimerism. A cohort of 24 intestinal transplant recipients, including one retransplant, was enrolled, and a few patients lacking pretransplant specimens were excluded.

The receptor library was made with the immunoSEQ multiplex PCR assay. For most patients, genomic DNA was isolated with the Qiagen DNeasy Blood and Tissue Kit and sent frozen to Adaptive Biotechnologies for TCR sequencing. Adaptive Biotechnologies carried out high-throughput TCR-beta CDR3 sequencing of genomic DNA for most patients. Per the original workflow: Adaptive's ImmunoSEQ software was the source of the TCR sequencing data for about 17 patients, while a few other patients were processed with MiXCR and VDJtools. To correct CD4 versus CD8 sorting errors, sequences present in both subsets at a frequency ratio below 5:1 were removed. CDR3 nucleotide sequences shared between donor and recipient were removed because their origin could not be assigned. To count as alloreactive, a clone needed at least 2-fold expansion over unstimulated cells and a minimum CFSE-low frequency of 0.002% (template counts) or 0.001% (read counts). Clones were considered mappable if detected in sequenced pre-transplant spleen, lymph node, or MLR CFSE-low populations of the donor or recipient. Cumulative frequency of alloreactive clones was calculated as a percentage of all sequences weighted by copy number. TCRdb obtained this table from immuneACCESS and retained in-frame rearrangements with V and J assigned. These tables miss some clones; where compared with another copy, unresolved V genes account for less than half of the shortfall, and the remainder is unexplained. V and J calls and clone size follow that table, whereas D and trimming were derived from the DNA. This sample lists more than 95,000 clones; about 94% were detected once. Of the sample, roughly 0.15% falls within the top ten clones.

Reading the label with the study, this specimen's time point is: cells obtained before transplantation from donor or recipient. CD3+CD4+ and CD3+CD8+ populations were FACS-sorted from unstimulated pre-transplant donor and recipient cells taken from spleen or lymph nodes. Results the study describes overall, beyond this receptor: GvH clones were found in recipient bone marrow, and some of the GvH clones appeared earlier in ileal mucosa or blood, which is consistent with an intestinal mucosal origin. Early after transplant, declines in HvG clones were associated with peak levels of circulating GvH clones. The relatively low number and heterogeneity of intestinal transplant patients limited the conclusions. In the allografts of patients with donor T cell macrochimerism, GvH to HvG T cell clonal ratios were high.

The CDR3, cysteine through phenylalanine, is 14 amino acids long. Of the read, only the CDR3 DNA is kept; its 42 bases are in frame from base 1. The germline V end is reduced by 8 bases and the J end by 7 bases; junction bases left unmatched: 8. The germline V gene encodes CDR1 MDHEN and CDR2 SYDVKM. This clone is a singleton in its sample. Its antigen has not been determined. No qualities accompany the bases; no much larger clone lies one base away. This clonotype was obtained from a human donor who received an intestinal transplant. The receptor chain draws on TRBV28 and TRBJ2-1; the central 10 bases match TRBD2. Material: unstimulated CD4+ T cells sorted from spleen or lymph node cells, obtained before intestinal transplant. Here the CDR3 is given as CASRPASGRNEQFF. The nucleotides are TGTGCCAGCCGACCGGCTAGCGGGAGAAATGAGCAGTTCTTC.